This T cell receptor (beta chain) is from a study of blood T cell repertoires in COVID-19. Study-wide background: Spain, Italy and the United States supplied samples that represented acute and convalescent COVID-19. In each case, the material was cDNA or gDNA derived from T cells, B-cell-depleted T cells, or PBMCs.

Seattle's cohort entered during active infection and was followed longitudinally. In the original workflow: Scientists estimated how many nucleated cells there were by amplifying reference gene primers. Generated by immunoSEQ multiplex PCR, the TCRdb table keeps only in-frame clones and is missing some. That table is the source of V, J and clone size, and D and trimming were worked out from the DNA. Of about 300,000 clones in the sample, over 85% were seen once. The CDR3 has 15 residues. Per the germline V gene, CDR1 is MNHEY and CDR2 is SVGEGT. The V end lost 5 bases, the J end lost 7 bases, and 18 bases lay between the germline ends. This clone is a singleton in its sample.

The TCR was taken from a woman in her twenties or thirties with COVID-19, enrolled during active disease. The material sequenced was peripheral blood. V and J are TRBV6-2 or TRBV6-3 and TRBJ2-1, with D possibly being TRBD1 (8 bases). This chain's CDR3 is CASSNQGAGVNEQFF. The CDR3 DNA reads as TGTGCCAGCAGTAACCAGGGGGCGGGAGTAAATGAGCAGTTCTTC.